The rows below give T cell receptor beta chains drawn from one sample of a study of vaccination effects on CD4 cells after COVID-19. Using immunoSEQ multiplex PCR, the repertoire was profiled, and TCRdb retains in-frame clones only, with some absent. The sample comprises around 40,000 clones, roughly two thirds of which are singletons, and 4.2% rests with the top ten. Their recognized antigens are unknown. Material: CD4+ T cells from PBMCs cultured without peptide, obtained before COVID-19 vaccination. All receptors come from a human donor who received a COVID-19 vaccine. The CDR3 runs from the conserved cysteine through the conserved F or W. Each record gives: J gene, V gene, D gene, clone size, CDR3 DNA, CDR3 protein. D genes are given only for firm matches. For some rows the clone size is stated as once, few or many, or as a class when expanded; others skip it.

>TRBJ1-4|TRBV30|TRBD1|once
TGTGCCTGGAGTGGGACAGGGAGAAGAAAACTGTTTTTT
CAWSGTGRRKLFF
>TRBJ2-3|TRBV29-1|TRBD1|.
TGCAGCGCCCAGGCAGGGGGTGGGTGGTGGACAGATACGCAGTATTTT
CSAQAGGGWWTDTQYF
>TRBJ2-7|TRBV5-1|TRBD1|few
TGCGCCAGCAGCTGGGGGACAGGGGAGTACGAGCAGTACTTC
CASSWGTGEYEQYF
>TRBJ1-2|TRBV21-1|.|.
TGTGCCAGCAGCAAAGGTGGAGGGGGCTTTGGCTACACCTTC
CASSKGGGGFGYTF
>TRBJ1-5|TRBV19|.|.
TGTGCCAGTAGTATCAGGGGAAGTACCTATCAGCCCCAGCATTTT
CASSIRGSTYQPQHF
>TRBJ2-7|TRBV10-2|TRBD2|.
TGCGCCAGCAGTGAAGGAGCGGGGCCCTACGAGCAGTACTTC
CASSEGAGPYEQYF
>TRBJ1-1|TRBV6-2/TRBV6-3|TRBD1|.
TGTGCCAGCAGTTACGACCGACAGGGCTCGTCAGCTTTCTTT
CASSYDRQGSSAFF
>TRBJ2-1|TRBV7-9|TRBD2|.
TGTGCCAGCAGCTCCCGGACTAGCGGGGGGGCTTTCGATGAGCAGTTCTTC
CASSSRTSGGAFDEQFF
>TRBJ1-5|TRBV6-5|.|.
TGTGCCAGCAGTCACAGGGTGGGCAATCAGCCCCAGCATTTT
CASSHRVGNQPQHF
>TRBJ1-1|TRBV30|.|.
TGTGCCTGGAGTAATAGAGGAGGGAACACTGAAGCTTTCTTT
CAWSNRGGNTEAFF
>TRBJ1-1|TRBV5-5|.|.
TGTGCCAGCAGCGCAGCCGTCGGGAACACTGAAGCTTTCTTT
CASSAAVGNTEAFF
>TRBJ2-5|TRBV19|TRBD2|.
TGTGCCAGTAGTCTCTTGAGTGCGGGAGGGGGAGAGACCCAGTACTTC
CASSLLSAGGGETQYF
>TRBJ1-2|TRBV27|.|.
TGTGCCAGCAGTTTACCCGCCAGGAGGTGGAATGGCTACACCTTC
CASSLPARRWNGYTF
>TRBJ2-2|TRBV10-2|.|.
TGCGCCAGCAGGGATCTGGGACTGATCACCGGGGAGCTGTTTTTT
CASRDLGLITGELFF
>TRBJ1-3|TRBV30|.|.
TGTGCCTGGAGAATTTACTCTGGAAACACCATATATTTT
CAWRIYSGNTIYF
>TRBJ1-2|TRBV9|.|once
TGTGCCAGCAGCGCCCGCGCCGGGATCACTCAAGGAGGCTACACCTTC
CASSARAGITQGGYTF
>TRBJ2-1|TRBV7-9|TRBD2|.
TGTGCCAGCAGCTTAGCGACTAGCGGGGGGAATGAGCAGTTCTTC
CASSLATSGGNEQFF
>TRBJ1-1|TRBV14|.|.
TGTGCCAGCAGGGCGGGGCCGAACACTGAAGCTTTCTTT
CASRAGPNTEAFF
>TRBJ1-1|TRBV19|.|.
TGTGCCAGTAGCGGTTGGAGGGGAGACACTGAAGCTTTCTTT
CASSGWRGDTEAFF
>TRBJ1-3|TRBV10-2|.|.
TGCGCCAGCAGTGAGTCGAGGAGCTACAGTGAGCCCATATATTTT
CASSESRSYSEPIYF
>TRBJ1-4|TRBV10-3|.|.
TGTGCCATCAGTGTTAGAGGGCCGGATAATGAAAAACTGTTTTTT
CAISVRGPDNEKLFF
>TRBJ2-7|TRBV3-1/TRBV3-2|.|.
TGTGCCAGCAGCCAAGATAAGGTGACCCGGGTATACTTC
CASSQDKVTRVYF
>TRBJ1-2|TRBV4-1|.|few
TGCGCCAGCAGCCAAGAGGGGGGAGAGAAGAACTATGGCTACACCTTC
CASSQEGGEKNYGYTF
>TRBJ2-2|TRBV2|.|.
TGTGCCAGCAGTGAACAGAGGAACACCGGGGAGCTGTTTTTT
CASSEQRNTGELFF
>TRBJ2-1|TRBV11-3|TRBD2|.
TGTGCCAGCAGCTTAGATGGACTAGCGGGAGCTCGCGAGCAGTTCTTC
CASSLDGLAGAREQFF